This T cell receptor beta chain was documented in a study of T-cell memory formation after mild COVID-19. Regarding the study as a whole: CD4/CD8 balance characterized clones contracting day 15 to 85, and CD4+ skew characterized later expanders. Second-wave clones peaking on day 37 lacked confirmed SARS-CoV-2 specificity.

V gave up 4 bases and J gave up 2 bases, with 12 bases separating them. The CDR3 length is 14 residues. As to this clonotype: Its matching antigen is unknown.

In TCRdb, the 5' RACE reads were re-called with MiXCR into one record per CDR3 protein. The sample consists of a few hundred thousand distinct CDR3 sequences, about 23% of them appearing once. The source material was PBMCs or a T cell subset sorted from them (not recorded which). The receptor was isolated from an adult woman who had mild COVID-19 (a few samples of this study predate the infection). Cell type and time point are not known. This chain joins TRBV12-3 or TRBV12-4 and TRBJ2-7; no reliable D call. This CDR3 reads CASSSSVGTYEQYF. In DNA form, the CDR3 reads TGTGCCAGCAGTTCCTCGGTGGGCACCTACGAGCAGTACTTC.